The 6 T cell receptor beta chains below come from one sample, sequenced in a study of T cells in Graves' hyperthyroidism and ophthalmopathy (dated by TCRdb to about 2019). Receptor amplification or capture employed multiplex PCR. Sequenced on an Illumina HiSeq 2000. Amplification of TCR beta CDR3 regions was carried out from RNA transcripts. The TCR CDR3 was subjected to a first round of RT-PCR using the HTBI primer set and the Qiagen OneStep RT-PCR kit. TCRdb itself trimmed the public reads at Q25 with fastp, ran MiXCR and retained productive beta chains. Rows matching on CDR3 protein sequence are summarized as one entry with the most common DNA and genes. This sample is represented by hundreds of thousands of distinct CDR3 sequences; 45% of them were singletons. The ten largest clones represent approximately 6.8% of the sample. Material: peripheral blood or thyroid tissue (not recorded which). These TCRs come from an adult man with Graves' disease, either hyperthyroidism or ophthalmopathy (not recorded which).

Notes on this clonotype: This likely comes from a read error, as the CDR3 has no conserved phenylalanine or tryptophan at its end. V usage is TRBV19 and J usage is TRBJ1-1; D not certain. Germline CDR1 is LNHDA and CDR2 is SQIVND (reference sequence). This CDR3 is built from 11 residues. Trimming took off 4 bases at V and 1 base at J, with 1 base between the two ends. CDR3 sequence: CASSRNTEAFL. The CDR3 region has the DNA TGTGCCAGTAGTAGGAACACTGAAGCTTTCCTT.

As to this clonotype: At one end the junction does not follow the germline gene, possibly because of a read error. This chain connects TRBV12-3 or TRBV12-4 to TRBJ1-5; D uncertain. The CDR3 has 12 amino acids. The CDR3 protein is CASSLANRPQHF. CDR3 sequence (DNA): TGTGCCAGCAGTTTGGCCAATCGGCCCCAGCATTTT.

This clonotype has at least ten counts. The CDR3 DNA sequence: TGCAGTGCTAGAAAGGACAGGGGGCTCTATGGCTACACCTTC. Residues: CSARKDRGLYGYTF. J is TRBJ1-2 and V is TRBV20-1; 11 bases map to TRBD1. Germline V gives CDR1 DFQATT, CDR2 SNEGSKA (reference sequence). Unmatched junction bases numbered 3, after V lost 2 bases and J lost 4 bases. The CDR3 is 14 residues long.

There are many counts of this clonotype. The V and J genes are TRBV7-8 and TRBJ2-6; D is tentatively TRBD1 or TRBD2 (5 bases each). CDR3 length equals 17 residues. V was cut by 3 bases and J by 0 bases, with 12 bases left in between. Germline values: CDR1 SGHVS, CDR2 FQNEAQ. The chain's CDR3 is CASSLLGPDSGANVLTF. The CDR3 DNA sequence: TGTGCCAGCAGCTTGTTGGGACCGGACTCTGGGGCCAACGTCCTGACTTTC.

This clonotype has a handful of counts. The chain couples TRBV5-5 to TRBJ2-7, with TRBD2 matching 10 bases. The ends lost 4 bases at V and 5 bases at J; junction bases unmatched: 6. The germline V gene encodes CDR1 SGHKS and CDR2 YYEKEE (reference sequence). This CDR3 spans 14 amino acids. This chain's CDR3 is CASSLAGAADEQYF. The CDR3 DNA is TGTGCCAGCAGCCTAGCGGGAGCGGCGGACGAGCAGTACTTC.

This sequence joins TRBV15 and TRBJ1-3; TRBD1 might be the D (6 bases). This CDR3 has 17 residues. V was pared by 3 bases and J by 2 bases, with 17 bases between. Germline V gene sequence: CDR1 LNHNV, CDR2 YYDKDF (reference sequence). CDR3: CATSSRTTGRTGNTIYF. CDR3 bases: TGTGCCACCAGCAGTCGCACCACAGGGAGGACTGGAAACACCATATATTTT.